One sample yielded the 24 T cell receptor beta chains listed below, sequenced in a study of blood T cell repertoires in COVID-19. This table comes from immunoSEQ multiplex PCR, and its TCRdb copy is limited to in-frame clones, with some not included. The sample contains more than 150,000 clones, roughly 80% of which appear only once. The source material was peripheral blood. All receptors come from a man in his 60s with acute or convalescent COVID-19.

This clone came up a few times. The genes are TRBV5-4 and TRBJ2-7; TRBD1 matches 9 bases. This CDR3 has 15 residues. Germline CDR1 SGHNT, CDR2 YYREEE (reference sequence). With 2 bases clipped from V and 7 bases from J, the junction kept 10 bases outside the gene matches. The CDR3 DNA reads TGTGCCAGCAGCTTAGATGGAGGGACAGGGCCAGAGCAGTACTTC. This gives the protein CASSLDGGTGPEQYF. The full variable domain, with the rest looked up from reference TRBV5-4 and TRBJ2-7, is ETGVTQSPTHLIKTRGQQVTLRCSSQSGHNTVSWYQQALGQGPQFIFQYYREEENGRGNFPPRFSGLQFPNYSSELNVNALELDDSALYLCASSLDGGTGPEQYFGPGTRLTVT.

The rearrangement links TRBV7-2 to TRBJ2-2, with D maybe TRBD2 (6 bases). V shed 4 bases and J shed 1 base, with 7 bases lying between them. Looked up from germline, CDR1 is SGHTA and CDR2 is FQGNSA. This CDR3 is built from 14 residues. The CDR3 sequence is CASSWGVNTGELFF. CDR3 DNA sequence: TGTGCCAGCAGCTGGGGGGTGAACACCGGGGAGCTGTTTTTT.

The gene calls are TRBV11-1 and TRBJ2-5; 9 bases map to TRBD2. V was clipped by 1 base and J by 5 bases; unmatched bases: 5. The length of the CDR3 is 15 residues. Looked up from germline, CDR1 is SGHAT and CDR2 is FQDESV (reference sequence). DNA for the CDR3: TGTGCCAGCAGCTTAGGCGGGAGGGCCAGGGAGACCCAGTACTTC. Protein product: CASSLGGRARETQYF. The full variable domain, rest sourced from reference TRBV11-1 and TRBJ2-5, is EAEVAQSPRYKITEKSQAVAFWCDPISGHATLYWYRQILGQGPELLVQFQDESVVDDSQLPKDRFSAERLKGVDSTLKIQPAELGDSAMYLCASSLGGRARETQYFGPGTRLLVL.

The J gene is TRBJ1-4, the V gene TRBV7-3, with D tentatively TRBD1 (6 bases). V lost 5 bases, J lost 3 bases, and 13 bases lay in between. The length of the CDR3 is 15 residues. Germline V CDR1 and CDR2: SGHTA, FQGTGA. CDR3 sequence (DNA): TGTGCCAGCAGCCGCACCGGGACACCTAATGAAAAACTGTTTTTT. This gives the protein CASSRTGTPNEKLFF.

This clone turned up a few times. The rearrangement links TRBV19 to TRBJ2-1; a possible D gene is TRBD2 (6 bases). Germline CDR1 LNHDA, CDR2 SQIVND (reference sequence). V lost 5 bases and J 4 bases, leaving 21 bases between the germline ends. The CDR3 loop spans 17 amino acids. CDR3 in amino acids: CASSPLWDSQSYNEQFF. CDR3 sequence (DNA): TGTGCCAGTAGTCCGCTATGGGACTCCCAGTCGTACAATGAGCAGTTCTTC.

Only a few counts were recorded for this clone. V is TRBV16 and J is TRBJ1-3; no clear D gene. CDR3 size: 12 residues. Germline CDR1 is KGHSY and CDR2 is FQNENV. Trimming removed 3 bases from V and 5 bases from J, with 5 bases in between. The CDR3 bases are TGTGCCAGCAGCCAGACAAGAAACACCATATATTTT. Encoded protein: CASSQTRNTIYF.

V usage is TRBV4-3 and J usage is TRBJ2-7; 7 nucleotides match TRBD1. The V and J ends lost 1 base and 3 bases, in that order; junction bases with no gene match: 3. The germline CDR1 and CDR2 sequences are LGHNA and YSLEER. CDR3 length equals 14 residues. Written as DNA, the CDR3 is TGCGCCAGCAGCCAAGGGGGGACAGACTACGAGCAGTACTTC. Translating gives CASSQGGTDYEQYF.

The V and J genes are TRBV10-3 and TRBJ2-4; D is uncertain. The germline gives CDR1 ENHRY, CDR2 SYGVKD. This CDR3 comprises 16 residues. Trimming pared 0 bases from V and 0 bases from J, leaving 9 bases between. The CDR3: CAISESGVLAKNIQYF. Written as DNA, the CDR3 is TGTGCCATCAGTGAGTCAGGAGTGTTAGCCAAAAACATTCAGTACTTC.

The gene calls are TRBV9 and TRBJ2-2; 7 bases match TRBD1. Germline V gene lookup returns CDR1 SGDLS and CDR2 YYNGEE. Trimming removed 4 bases from V and 6 bases from J; junction bases left unmatched: 6. The CDR3 spans 14 residues. DNA for the CDR3: TGTGCCAGCAGCCCCCGACAGGGATCCGGGGAGCTGTTTTTT. This encodes CASSPRQGSGELFF.

The rearrangement links TRBV4-2 to TRBJ1-2; D uncertain. The CDR3 length is 13 residues. The ends were cut back, 0 bases at V and 1 base at J, with 3 bases in the middle. Germline lookup yields CDR1 LGHNA and CDR2 YNFKEQ. For the CDR3, the DNA is TGTGCCAGCAGCCAAGAACTTAACTATGGCTACACCTTC. Protein: CASSQELNYGYTF.

The chain uses TRBV14 and TRBJ1-6; D is undetermined. V was trimmed by 0 bases and J by 6 bases, leaving 6 bases between them. The CDR3 is 14 residues long. CDR1 is SGHDN and CDR2 is FVKESK in the germline V gene. In DNA form, the CDR3 reads TGTGCCAGCAGCCAAGAAACGGGTAATTCACCCCTCCACTTT. It codes for CASSQETGNSPLHF.

The chain has TRBV24-1 and TRBJ2-5; D gene unclear. This CDR3 is 12 amino acids long. V was trimmed by 4 bases and J by 3 bases, leaving 5 bases between them. CDR1 is KGHDR and CDR2 is SFDVKD in the germline V gene. The CDR3 is CATSDGEETQYF. The CDR3 DNA sequence: TGTGCCACCAGTGACGGAGAAGAGACCCAGTACTTC.

This chain links TRBV7-3 with TRBJ2-6, with D perhaps matching TRBD2 (5 bases). Trimming cost V 1 base and J 0 bases, with 10 bases left between them. The CDR3 is made up of 17 amino acids. Germline loops: CDR1 SGHTA, CDR2 FQGTGA. The CDR3 nucleotides are TGTGCCAGCAGCTTAAGGGGAGACTTCTCTGGGGCCAACGTCCTGACTTTC. Translating it yields CASSLRGDFSGANVLTF. Complete variable domain (other parts from reference TRBV7-3 and TRBJ2-6): GAGVSQTPSNKVTEKGKYVELRCDPISGHTALYWYRQSLGQGPEFLIYFQGTGAADDSGLPNDRFFAVRPEGSVSTLKIQRTERGDSAVYLCASSLRGDFSGANVLTFGAGSRLTVL.

This rearrangement joins TRBV5-6 to TRBJ1-1; TRBD1 aligns across 9 bases. The germline V gene has CDR1 SGHDT and CDR2 YYEEEE. V lost 3 bases and J lost 2; bases outside the gene matches: 5. This CDR3 spans 15 amino acids. In DNA, the CDR3 is TGTGCCAGCAGCTGGGGACAGGGCTTTAACACTGAAGCTTTCTTT. Its translation: CASSWGQGFNTEAFF.

V and J are TRBV6-6 and TRBJ2-7; D not resolved. Trimming stripped 5 bases from V and 6 bases from J, with 17 bases between. Germline CDR1 reads MNHNY; CDR2 reads SVGAGI (reference sequence). The CDR3 contains 14 residues. CDR3: CASSPRSGLGEQYF. The CDR3 nucleotides read TGTGCCAGCAGTCCTAGGTCCGGCCTCGGCGAGCAGTACTTC.

The V call is TRBV10-3, the J call TRBJ1-3, with 7 bases fitting TRBD1. The J segment lost 4 bases and the V segment lost 6 bases, leaving 12 bases of the junction unmatched. The CDR3 length is 16 residues. Germline loops: CDR1 ENHRY, CDR2 SYGVKD. CDR3 bases: TGTGCCATCAGGGCCGGGACAGTCCGACGAGGAAACACCATATATTTT. As protein: CAIRAGTVRRGNTIYF.

The chain carries TRBV24-1 and TRBJ1-4; no firm D call. Germline V lookup: CDR1 KGHDR, CDR2 SFDVKD. The length of the CDR3 is 11 residues. V lost 4 bases to trimming and J lost 8 bases, with 4 bases between them. CDR3 loop: CATSEAEKLFF. The DNA of the CDR3 is TGTGCCACCAGTGAGGCAGAAAAACTGTTTTTT.

V usage is TRBV14 and J usage is TRBJ1-6; D gene unclear. The germline gives CDR1 SGHDN, CDR2 FVKESK. This CDR3 spans 15 amino acids. V lost 5 bases and J 4 bases, leaving 12 bases between the germline ends. This CDR3 is CASSALGGYNSPLHF. The CDR3 region has the DNA TGTGCCAGCAGCGCACTGGGCGGGTATAATTCACCCCTCCACTTT.

Here the CDR3 DNA reads TGTGCCAGCAGCTTGGGCGGGACAGGGAGAGGAAACACCATATATTTT. Translating gives CASSLGGTGRGNTIYF. The gene calls are TRBV5-4 and TRBJ1-3, with TRBD1 identical over 9 bases. The CDR3 length is 16 residues. Trimming at V came to 0 bases and at J to 4 bases, leaving 5 bases not matched to a gene. Germline V lookup: CDR1 SGHNT, CDR2 YYREEE (reference sequence). The full variable domain, rest sourced from reference TRBV5-4 and TRBJ1-3, is ETGVTQSPTHLIKTRGQQVTLRCSSQSGHNTVSWYQQALGQGPQFIFQYYREEENGRGNFPPRFSGLQFPNYSSELNVNALELDDSALYLCASSLGGTGRGNTIYFGEGSWLTVV.

The gene calls are TRBV4-1 and TRBJ1-4; a weak D match, TRBD1 (6 bases). The CDR3 is 14 amino acids. Germline CDR1 and CDR2: MGHRA and YSYEKL. Trimming removed 2 bases from V and 8 bases from J, with 12 bases in between. CDR3: CASSQSGGREKLFF. CDR3 nucleotide sequence: TGCGCCAGCAGCCAATCGGGGGGGCGGGAAAAACTGTTTTTT.

The chain employs TRBV5-1 and TRBJ2-7, with D tentatively TRBD1 (5 bases). Per the germline V gene, CDR1 is SGHRS and CDR2 is YFSETQ. The CDR3 is 12 residues long. V lost 0 bases and J 6 bases, leaving 7 bases between the germline ends. The CDR3 region is CASSLGQGEQYF. In DNA, the CDR3 is TGCGCCAGCAGCTTGGGGCAGGGCGAGCAGTACTTC.

CDR3 sequence: CASSSSNEQFF. Written as DNA, the CDR3 is TGTGCCAGCAGCTCCAGCAATGAGCAGTTCTTC. V and J are TRBV9 and TRBJ2-1; no clear D. Trimming shortened V by 4 bases and J by 6 bases, and 5 bases separated the two germline ends. CDR1 and CDR2 (germline): SGDLS, YYNGEE. The CDR3 extends over 11 amino acids.

The chain couples TRBV12-3 or TRBV12-4 to TRBJ1-5; D gene unclear. V lost 5 bases to trimming and J lost 6 bases, with 8 bases between them. CDR3 size: 12 residues. The CDR3 here is CASSISGQPQHF. The CDR3 DNA follows: TGTGCCAGCAGTATTTCGGGTCAGCCCCAGCATTTT.

The rearrangement uses TRBV10-1 and TRBJ1-3; no clear D gene. With 8 bases removed from V and 1 base from J, the gap between germline ends came to 6 bases. Germline V gene data show CDR1 as WNHNN and CDR2 as SYGVQD (reference sequence). The CDR3 spans 12 residues. In DNA form, the CDR3 reads TGCGCCAGCCCTCTATCTGGAAACACCATATATTTT. It codes for CASPLSGNTIYF.